One TCR beta chain is described in this entry. V dropped 4 bases and J dropped 7 bases, with 12 bases sitting between them. CDR1 and CDR2 from the germline V gene are SGHRS and YFSETQ. This CDR3 comprises 14 residues. This entry is derived from a study of blood T cell repertoires in COVID-19. As for the study in general: The origin of the acute and convalescent COVID-19 samples was the United States, Italy and Spain. PBMCs, B-cell-depleted T cells, or T cells provided the cDNA or gDNA that made up the material.

Authors' analysis steps: Amplification from reference gene primers served as the basis for estimated nucleated cell counts. Assay used: immunoSEQ multiplex PCR; TCRdb lists only in-frame clones, some missing. The V and J calls and clone size come from that table; D and trimming were worked out from the DNA. The sample lists 35,000 to 50,000 clones, more than 80% occurring once. The receptor's source is a man between 60 and 75 years old with acute or convalescent COVID-19. The sequenced material came from peripheral blood. The chain employs TRBV5-1 and TRBJ1-6; D uncertain. This chain's CDR3 is CASSGTVENSPLHF. As DNA, the CDR3 is TGCGCCAGCAGCGGAACAGTGGAAAATTCACCCCTCCACTTT. Using reference TRBV5-1 and TRBJ1-6 for the parts outside the CDR3, the full variable domain is KAGVTQTPRYLIKTRGQQVTLSCSPISGHRSVSWYQQTPGQGLQFLFEYFSETQRNKGNFPGRFSGRQFSNSRSEMNVSTLELGDSALYLCASSGTVENSPLHFGNGTRLTVT.